Following are 5 T cell receptor beta chains from one sample sequenced in a study of blood T cell repertoires in COVID-19. Clones were read by immunoSEQ multiplex PCR, and TCRdb kept only the in-frame ones, dropping some. The sample carries fewer than 350,000 clones, 85% to 90% recorded once. The sample comprised PBMCs or T cells enriched from blood (not recorded which). The receptor source for this set is a woman aged 55-70 years in a cohort exposed to, infected with or recovered from COVID-19 (not recorded which).

V usage is TRBV6-5 and J usage is TRBJ1-5; D not certain. Germline V gene data show CDR1 as MNHEY and CDR2 as SVGAGI. The ends were cut back, 7 bases at V and 2 bases at J, with 15 bases in the middle. This CDR3 region has 15 residues. The DNA of the CDR3 is TGTGCCAGCACAGCCACGAGGCTCGGCAATCAGCCCCAGCATTTT. It translates to CASTATRLGNQPQHF.

The chain joins TRBV25-1 to TRBJ2-7; 7 bases line up with TRBD1. The CDR3 runs to 13 residues. The germline V gene encodes CDR1 MGHDK and CDR2 SYGVNS. The J segment lost 4 bases and the V segment lost 6 bases, leaving 6 bases of the junction unmatched. The CDR3 nucleotides read TGTGCCAGCAGGAGCCGACAGGGATACGAGCAGTACTTC. Residues: CASRSRQGYEQYF.

For this clone: The junction and the germline gene differ at one end; a read error may be behind it. The CDR3 spells CASSYSGQGLDYQQYF. CDR3 DNA: TGTGCCAGCAGTTACTCGGGACAGGGATTGGACTACCAGCAGTACTTC. The rearrangement uses TRBV6-5 and TRBJ2-7; 9 bases map to TRBD1. Germline V gene sequence: CDR1 MNHEY, CDR2 SVGAGI. This CDR3 is 16 amino acids long.

V and J are TRBV5-8 and TRBJ1-2; 9 nucleotides line up with TRBD1. With V trimmed by 0 bases and J by 5 bases, 5 bases remained unmatched. The CDR3 length is 15 residues. Germline CDR1 and CDR2: SGHTS and YDEGEE. CDR3 loop: CASSLVQGAGYGYTF. In DNA form, the CDR3 reads TGTGCCAGCAGCTTGGTACAGGGGGCGGGTTATGGCTACACCTTC.

The chain combines TRBV2 with TRBJ2-5; 9 bases align to TRBD2. The CDR3 spans 15 residues. The ends lost 3 bases at V and 4 bases at J; junction bases unmatched: 6. Germline V CDR1 and CDR2: SNHLY, FYNNEI. The CDR3 sequence: CASSDSSGRTETQYF. The CDR3 region has the DNA TGTGCCAGCAGTGATTCCAGCGGGAGGACAGAGACCCAGTACTTC.